The clone carrying this T cell receptor (beta chain) turned up a few times. This record belongs to a study of blood T cell repertoires in COVID-19. Sequencing used immunoSEQ multiplex PCR; TCRdb keeps in-frame clones, though not all of them. Seen here are 70,000 to 100,000 clones, about 90% observed once, and the top ten hold 7% to 8.5%. Germline values: CDR1 SGHRS, CDR2 YFSETQ. CDR3 size: 14 residues. Trimming took 1 base from V and 3 from J; bases not matched to a gene: 3. Sequenced: peripheral blood. This chain links TRBV5-1 with TRBJ2-7; 8 positions agree with TRBD1. The clonotype comes from a woman between 65 and 79 years old with acute or convalescent COVID-19. The CDR3 coding sequence is TGCGCCAGCAGCTTGTTACAGGGGGACTACGAGCAGTACTTC. Translating gives CASSLLQGDYEQYF.